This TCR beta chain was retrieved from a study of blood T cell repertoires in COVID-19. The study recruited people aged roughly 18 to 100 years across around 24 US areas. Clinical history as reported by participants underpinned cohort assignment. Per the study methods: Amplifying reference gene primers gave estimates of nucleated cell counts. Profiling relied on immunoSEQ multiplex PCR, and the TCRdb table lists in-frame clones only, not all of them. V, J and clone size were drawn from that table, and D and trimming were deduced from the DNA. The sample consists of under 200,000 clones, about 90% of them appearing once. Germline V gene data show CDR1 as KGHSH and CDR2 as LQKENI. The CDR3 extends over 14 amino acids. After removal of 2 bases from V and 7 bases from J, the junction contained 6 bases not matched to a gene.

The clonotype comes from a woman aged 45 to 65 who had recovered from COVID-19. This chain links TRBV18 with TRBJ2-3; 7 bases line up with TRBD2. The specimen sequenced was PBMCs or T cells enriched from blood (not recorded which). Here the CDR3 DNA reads TGTGCCAGCTCACCAACTAGCGAGGCTTATACGCAGTATTTT. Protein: CASSPTSEAYTQYF.